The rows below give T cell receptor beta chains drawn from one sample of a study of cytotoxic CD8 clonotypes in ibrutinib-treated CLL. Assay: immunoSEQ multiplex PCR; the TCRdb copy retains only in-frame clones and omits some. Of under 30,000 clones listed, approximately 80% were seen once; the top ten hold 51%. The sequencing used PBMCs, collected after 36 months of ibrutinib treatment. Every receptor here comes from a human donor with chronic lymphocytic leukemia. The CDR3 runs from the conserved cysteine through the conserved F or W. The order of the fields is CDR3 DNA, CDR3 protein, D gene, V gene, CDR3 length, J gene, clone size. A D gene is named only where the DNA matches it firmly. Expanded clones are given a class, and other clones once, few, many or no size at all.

cdr3_nt: TGCGCCAGTACCACAGCGGGGGGGCGTACCACAGATACGCAGTATTTT
cdr3_aa: CASTTAGGRTTDTQYF
d_call: TRBD2
v_call: TRBV10-1
cdr3_length: 16
j_call: TRBJ2-3
clone_size: .

cdr3_nt: TGTGCCAGCAGGTCCGGGACAGGGGAGGACTATGGCTACACCTTC
cdr3_aa: CASRSGTGEDYGYTF
d_call: TRBD1
v_call: TRBV2
cdr3_length: 15
j_call: TRBJ1-2
clone_size: .

cdr3_nt: TGTGCCAGCAGCGTAGGGGCCCTGGTGAGGGCTAGTATCACAAATACGCAGTATTTT
cdr3_aa: CASSVGALVRASITNTQYF
d_call: .
v_call: TRBV9
cdr3_length: 19
j_call: TRBJ2-3
clone_size: .

cdr3_nt: TGTGCCAGCAGCTTAGAGGAGGGGGCATTTTCACCCCTCCACTTT
cdr3_aa: CASSLEEGAFSPLHF
d_call: TRBD1
v_call: TRBV11-2
cdr3_length: 15
j_call: TRBJ1-6
clone_size: .

cdr3_nt: TGTGCCAGCAGTCAACGGGCCGCTTACGAGCAGTACTTC
cdr3_aa: CASSQRAAYEQYF
d_call: .
v_call: TRBV27
cdr3_length: 13
j_call: TRBJ2-7
clone_size: .

cdr3_nt: TGTGCCAGCAGCTACCCTTGGACAGGAGATTTCGCCTACGAGCAGTACTTC
cdr3_aa: CASSYPWTGDFAYEQYF
d_call: TRBD1
v_call: TRBV5-6
cdr3_length: 17
j_call: TRBJ2-7
clone_size: .

cdr3_nt: TGCGCCAGCAGCCCCTCCCTCGCCGTTGGATACAATGAGCAGTTCTTC
cdr3_aa: CASSPSLAVGYNEQFF
d_call: .
v_call: TRBV4-1
cdr3_length: 16
j_call: TRBJ2-1
clone_size: .

cdr3_nt: TGTGCCAGCAGCTCGGACAGCATGAACACTGAAGCTTTCTTT
cdr3_aa: CASSSDSMNTEAFF
d_call: .
v_call: TRBV7-9
cdr3_length: 14
j_call: TRBJ1-1
clone_size: .

cdr3_nt: TGCAGTGCTAGCGGCGGGGCGCAGTATTTT
cdr3_aa: CSASGGAQYF
d_call: .
v_call: TRBV20-1
cdr3_length: 10
j_call: TRBJ2-3
clone_size: .

cdr3_nt: TGTGCCAGCAGCTTAGCGGGAGCGGGGGGCGGCACCTACGAGCAGTACTTC
cdr3_aa: CASSLAGAGGGTYEQYF
d_call: TRBD2
v_call: TRBV7-2
cdr3_length: 17
j_call: TRBJ2-7
clone_size: .

cdr3_nt: TGTGCCAGCAGCCCTGGGGACCCCGCGACTACTCCACCCCTCCACTTT
cdr3_aa: CASSPGDPATTPPLHF
d_call: .
v_call: TRBV9
cdr3_length: 16
j_call: TRBJ1-6
clone_size: .

cdr3_nt: TGTGCCAGCACCTCCGGGGGACAGGGGGGCACTGAAGCTTTCTTT
cdr3_aa: CASTSGGQGGTEAFF
d_call: TRBD1
v_call: TRBV11-2
cdr3_length: 15
j_call: TRBJ1-1
clone_size: .

cdr3_nt: TGTGCCAGCAACACAGGGCCCTCCTACGAGCAGTACTTC
cdr3_aa: CASNTGPSYEQYF
d_call: .
v_call: TRBV7-2
cdr3_length: 13
j_call: TRBJ2-7
clone_size: .

cdr3_nt: TGCAGCGTTTGTGACAGGGCTTGGGACACTGAAGCTTTCTTT
cdr3_aa: CSVCDRAWDTEAFF
d_call: TRBD1
v_call: TRBV29-1
cdr3_length: 14
j_call: TRBJ1-1
clone_size: .

cdr3_nt: TGTGCCAGCAGCGGTGGTGGGTTCTCCTCTGGAAACACCATATATTTT
cdr3_aa: CASSGGGFSSGNTIYF
d_call: .
v_call: TRBV9
cdr3_length: 16
j_call: TRBJ1-3
clone_size: .

cdr3_nt: TGTGCCAGCAGTGGGTCGGGGAGAGAGCAGTACTTC
cdr3_aa: CASSGSGREQYF
d_call: .
v_call: TRBV9
cdr3_length: 12
j_call: TRBJ2-7
clone_size: .

cdr3_nt: TGTGCCATCACCAACCCGAACACCGGGGAGCTGTTTTTT
cdr3_aa: CAITNPNTGELFF
d_call: .
v_call: TRBV10-3
cdr3_length: 13
j_call: TRBJ2-2
clone_size: .

cdr3_nt: TGTGCCAGCAGCTTCTGGGGAAGCAATCAGCCCCAGCATTTT
cdr3_aa: CASSFWGSNQPQHF
d_call: .
v_call: TRBV5-4
cdr3_length: 14
j_call: TRBJ1-5
clone_size: .

cdr3_nt: TGTGCCAGCAGCTTGGCGTCGGTCCACGAGCAGTACTTC
cdr3_aa: CASSLASVHEQYF
d_call: .
v_call: TRBV7-9
cdr3_length: 13
j_call: TRBJ2-7
clone_size: .

cdr3_nt: TGTGCCAGCAGCTTGGGACCCAATATTGATGAGCAGTTCTTC
cdr3_aa: CASSLGPNIDEQFF
d_call: .
v_call: TRBV5-4
cdr3_length: 14
j_call: TRBJ2-1
clone_size: .

cdr3_nt: TGTGCCAGCAGTTTATCGCAAGCCGGGACAGGGACCTACGAGCAGTACTTC
cdr3_aa: CASSLSQAGTGTYEQYF
d_call: TRBD1
v_call: TRBV27
cdr3_length: 17
j_call: TRBJ2-7
clone_size: few

cdr3_nt: TGTGCCAGCAGCGTCGGGACAAGGACCTACGAGCAGTACTTC
cdr3_aa: CASSVGTRTYEQYF
d_call: .
v_call: TRBV9
cdr3_length: 14
j_call: TRBJ2-7
clone_size: .

cdr3_nt: TGTGCCAGCAGCTCCCGAGCGGGGGTGGCCTACAATGAGCAGTTCTTC
cdr3_aa: CASSSRAGVAYNEQFF
d_call: TRBD2
v_call: TRBV7-2
cdr3_length: 16
j_call: TRBJ2-1
clone_size: .

cdr3_nt: TGTGCCAGCAGTCCGGGACTCTACTCGAGGGAGGATGAGCAGTTCTTC
cdr3_aa: CASSPGLYSREDEQFF
d_call: .
v_call: TRBV9
cdr3_length: 16
j_call: TRBJ2-1
clone_size: .

cdr3_nt: TGTGCCAGCAGTTATGAGAAAGTCCCCATCGCGTCCCAGCATTTT
cdr3_aa: CASSYEKVPIASQHF
d_call: .
v_call: TRBV6-5
cdr3_length: 15
j_call: TRBJ1-5
clone_size: .

cdr3_nt: TGTGCCGTCCCAGGGGGCGCGGAGGACACCGGGGAGCTGTTTTTT
cdr3_aa: CAVPGGAEDTGELFF
d_call: TRBD1
v_call: TRBV10-3
cdr3_length: 15
j_call: TRBJ2-2
clone_size: .

cdr3_nt: TGCAGCGTGGAGGACAGGGCTAACTACAATGAGCAGTTCTTC
cdr3_aa: CSVEDRANYNEQFF
d_call: TRBD1
v_call: TRBV29-1
cdr3_length: 14
j_call: TRBJ2-1
clone_size: .

cdr3_nt: TGTGCCAGCAGTTATAGGGGGGGCGCGGAGACCCAGTACTTC
cdr3_aa: CASSYRGGAETQYF
d_call: .
v_call: TRBV6-5
cdr3_length: 14
j_call: TRBJ2-5
clone_size: .

cdr3_nt: TGTGCCAGTAGTCCACCGGGCCGAGGGTCCTACGAGCAGTACTTC
cdr3_aa: CASSPPGRGSYEQYF
d_call: .
v_call: TRBV19
cdr3_length: 15
j_call: TRBJ2-7
clone_size: .

cdr3_nt: TGTGCCAGCAGCTTACTGGGAACCGGGGAGCTGTTTTTT
cdr3_aa: CASSLLGTGELFF
d_call: .
v_call: TRBV7-7
cdr3_length: 13
j_call: TRBJ2-2
clone_size: .

cdr3_nt: TGTGCCAGCAGCTTAATCGGCGGGGAGCTGTTTTTT
cdr3_aa: CASSLIGGELFF
d_call: .
v_call: TRBV7-3
cdr3_length: 12
j_call: TRBJ2-2
clone_size: once

cdr3_nt: TGTGCCAGCAGCTCGGGCCCCGACCCAAGAAATTCACCCCTCCACTTT
cdr3_aa: CASSSGPDPRNSPLHF
d_call: .
v_call: TRBV5-6
cdr3_length: 16
j_call: TRBJ1-6
clone_size: many

cdr3_nt: TGTGCCAGCACCACATTGGGCGCAGCGGGGGTTCCCTACAATGAGCAGTTCTTC
cdr3_aa: CASTTLGAAGVPYNEQFF
d_call: TRBD2
v_call: TRBV27
cdr3_length: 18
j_call: TRBJ2-1
clone_size: .

cdr3_nt: TGTGCCAGCAGCTTATATATGTTGGGGGGCTACACCTTC
cdr3_aa: CASSLYMLGGYTF
d_call: .
v_call: TRBV11-2
cdr3_length: 13
j_call: TRBJ1-2
clone_size: .

cdr3_nt: TGTGCCAGCAGTTATGCAGTTAGGGGCGTTGGAAAACTGTTTTTT
cdr3_aa: CASSYAVRGVGKLFF
d_call: .
v_call: TRBV6-5
cdr3_length: 15
j_call: TRBJ1-4
clone_size: .

cdr3_nt: TGTGCCAGCTTCCTCCGGGGGGGCACAGATACGCAGTATTTT
cdr3_aa: CASFLRGGTDTQYF
d_call: TRBD2
v_call: TRBV5-8
cdr3_length: 14
j_call: TRBJ2-3
clone_size: .